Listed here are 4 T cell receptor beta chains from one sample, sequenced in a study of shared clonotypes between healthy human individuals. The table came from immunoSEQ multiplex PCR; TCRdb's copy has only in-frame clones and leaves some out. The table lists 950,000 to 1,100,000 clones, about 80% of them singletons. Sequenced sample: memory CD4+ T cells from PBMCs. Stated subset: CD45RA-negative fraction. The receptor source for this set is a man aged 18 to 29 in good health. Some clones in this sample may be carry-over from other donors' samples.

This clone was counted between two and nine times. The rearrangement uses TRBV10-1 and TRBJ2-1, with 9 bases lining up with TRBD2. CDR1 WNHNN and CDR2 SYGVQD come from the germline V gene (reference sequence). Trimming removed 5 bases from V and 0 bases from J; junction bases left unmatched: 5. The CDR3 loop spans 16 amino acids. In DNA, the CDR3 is TGCGCCAGCAGTCACCTAGCGGGATACTCCTACAATGAGCAGTTCTTC. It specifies CASSHLAGYSYNEQFF.

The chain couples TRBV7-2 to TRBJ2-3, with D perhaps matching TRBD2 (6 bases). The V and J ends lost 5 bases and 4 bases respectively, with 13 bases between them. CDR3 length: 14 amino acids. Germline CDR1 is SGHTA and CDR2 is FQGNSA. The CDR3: CASSRLDAPDTQYF. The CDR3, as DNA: TGTGCCAGCAGCCGACTAGACGCCCCAGATACGCAGTATTTT.

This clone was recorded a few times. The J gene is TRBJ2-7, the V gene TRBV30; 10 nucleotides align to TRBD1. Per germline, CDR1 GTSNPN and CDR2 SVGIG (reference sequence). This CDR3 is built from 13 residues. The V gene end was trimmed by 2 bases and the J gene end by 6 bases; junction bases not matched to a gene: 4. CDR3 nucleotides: TGTGCCTGGAGTTCGGGGACAGGGGCCGAGCAGTACTTC. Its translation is CAWSSGTGAEQYF.

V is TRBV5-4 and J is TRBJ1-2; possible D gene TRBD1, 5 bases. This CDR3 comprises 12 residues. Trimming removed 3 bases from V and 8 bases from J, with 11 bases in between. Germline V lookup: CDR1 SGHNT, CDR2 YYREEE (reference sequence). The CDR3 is CASSSAGIGYTF. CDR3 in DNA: TGTGCCAGCAGCTCCGCAGGGATCGGCTACACCTTC.